Presented here are 9 T cell receptor beta chains from one specimen sequenced in a study of CD4 T cells in relation to SARS-CoV-2 and coronaviruses. CD4+ T cells from unexposed donors were obtained before the COVID-19 pandemic (2011-2018). The cells were cultured for over eight days before CD4+ T cells were isolated. Only in-frame clones appear in the TCRdb table, and some are missing; sequencing was by immunoSEQ multiplex PCR. The sample records some 21,000 clones, 74% being singletons. Antigen specificity for these receptors is unknown. Material: CD4+ T cells from PBMCs, cultured in vitro. These receptor sequences come from a human donor in good health.

The V and J genes are TRBV24-1 and TRBJ2-3, with 12 bases lining up with TRBD2. The CDR3 spans 16 residues. V trimming: 4 bases; J trimming: 7 bases; junction bases outside the gene matches: 8. The germline V gene has CDR1 KGHDR and CDR2 SFDVKD. CDR3 in amino acids: CATSDILAGGSNTQYF. The CDR3 nucleotides are TGTGCCACCAGTGACATACTAGCGGGAGGCTCTAATACGCAGTATTTT.

The chain recombines TRBV24-1 with TRBJ2-3, with TRBD2 as a possible D gene (5 bases). The length of the CDR3 is 13 residues. Germline V gives CDR1 KGHDR, CDR2 SFDVKD. V was trimmed by 9 bases and J by 7 bases, leaving 16 bases between them. CDR3 nucleotides: TGTGCCACCTCAAAAGAGGACTCCTATACGCAGTATTTT. Residues: CATSKEDSYTQYF.

The chain links TRBV5-5 to TRBJ2-5; TRBD1 agrees at 7 bases. J was trimmed by 5 bases and V by 4 bases; bases with no gene match: 2. Germline CDR1 SGHKS, CDR2 YYEKEE (reference sequence). This CDR3 is 12 amino acids long. Here the CDR3 DNA reads TGTGCCAGCAGCGCCAGGGGGGAGACCCAGTACTTC. It yields the protein CASSARGETQYF.

The chain is built from TRBV28 and TRBJ1-2; D call uncertain. Germline V gene lookup returns CDR1 MDHEN and CDR2 SYDVKM. CDR3 length: 13 residues. V was trimmed by 2 bases and J by 13 bases, leaving 17 bases between them. CDR3 DNA sequence: TGTGCCAGCAGTTTAGCTACGCCCGGTAGTAGCACCTTC. Translated: CASSLATPGSSTF.

The chain combines TRBV28 with TRBJ2-4; a weak D match, TRBD2 (6 bases). The germline V and J ends were trimmed by 4 bases and 0 bases, with 10 bases remaining between them. Germline V gene sequence: CDR1 MDHEN, CDR2 SYDVKM. This CDR3 is 15 amino acids long. The CDR3 reads CASSYTSLAKNIQYF. CDR3 nucleotide sequence: TGTGCCAGCAGTTATACTAGCTTAGCCAAAAACATTCAGTACTTC.

About this clone itself: A junction end diverges from the germline sequence, so it may reflect a read error. The gene calls are TRBV5-1 and TRBJ2-7, with 8 nucleotides matching TRBD1. Germline CDR1 is SGHRS and CDR2 is YFSETQ. The CDR3 totals 15 residues. The CDR3 nucleotides are TGCGCCAGCAGATTGGGACAGGCCGAAACCTACGAGCAGTACTTC. This translates into CASRLGQAETYEQYF. Combining the CDR3 with reference TRBV5-1 and TRBJ2-7 gives the whole variable domain KAGVTQTPRYLIKTRGQQVTLSCSPISGHRSVSWYQQTPGQGLQFLFEYFSETQRNKGNFPGRFSGRQFSNSRSEMNVSTLELGDSALYLCASRLGQAETYEQYFGPGTRLTVT.

This clone was picked up a small number of times. The chain carries TRBV3-1 (or the pseudogene TRBV3-2) and TRBJ2-7; perhaps TRBD2 as D (5 bases). Germline V gene sequence: CDR1 LGHDT, CDR2 YNNKEL (reference sequence). The CDR3 totals 14 residues. V was pared by 1 base and J by 4 bases, with 11 bases between. In nucleotides, the CDR3 is TGTGCCAGCAGCCAAGGGACTCAGTTTTACGAGCAGTACTTC. Residues: CASSQGTQFYEQYF.

The J gene is TRBJ2-5, the V gene TRBV28; no definite D call. Germline values: CDR1 MDHEN, CDR2 SYDVKM. The CDR3 sequence is 14 residues long. V lost 3 bases and J 1 base, leaving 9 bases between the germline ends. The CDR3 sequence is CASSFGHSQETQYF. DNA for the CDR3: TGTGCCAGCAGTTTTGGTCACAGCCAAGAGACCCAGTACTTC. The full variable domain, rest sourced from reference TRBV28 and TRBJ2-5, is DVKVTQSSRYLVKRTGEKVFLECVQDMDHENMFWYRQDPGLGLRLIYFSYDVKMKEKGDIPEGYSVSREKKERFSLILESASTNQTSMYLCASSFGHSQETQYFGPGTRLLVL.

This clone was found once. The chain carries TRBV3-1 (or the pseudogene TRBV3-2) and TRBJ2-3; D possibly matches TRBD1 or TRBD2 (5 bases each). The V and J ends lost 3 bases and 6 bases respectively, with 10 bases between them. Germline lookup yields CDR1 LGHDT and CDR2 YNNKEL (reference sequence). The CDR3 has 13 residues. The CDR3 DNA is TGTGCCAGCAGCCAGACAGAGCGGGATACGCAGTATTTT. Translation: CASSQTERDTQYF.